Listed here are 4 T cell receptor beta chains from one sample, sequenced in a study of beta chain features in type 1 diabetes. These receptors' antigens are unknown. Regarding the study as a whole: Type 1 diabetes patients showed a moderate but significant shortening of TCRB CDR3s in all four CD4+ subsets.

TCRB transcripts that were expressed got sequenced, as all of the isolated RNA had been reverse transcribed. The protocol was immunoSEQ multiplex PCR, while the TCRdb copy is restricted to in-frame clones and leaves out a portion. In the table there are 250,000 to 300,000 clones, approximately 15% of which are singletons. Sequenced sample: naive CD4+ T cells from blood. Source of these receptors: a man under 40 with type 1 diabetes.

V is TRBV6-5 and J is TRBJ2-1; 11 bases fit TRBD2. CDR1 and CDR2 (germline): MNHEY, SVGAGI. The CDR3 is made up of 16 amino acids. Trimming cost V 2 bases and J 7 bases; bases outside gene matches: 7. This CDR3 reads CASSYGSLAGDNEQFF. As DNA, the CDR3 is TGTGCCAGCAGTTACGGTTCACTAGCGGGAGATAATGAGCAGTTCTTC.

The rearrangement links TRBV19 to TRBJ2-6; D possibly corresponds to TRBD2 (6 bases). CDR1 and CDR2 (germline): LNHDA, SQIVND (reference sequence). The CDR3 spans 18 residues. V was pared by 6 bases and J by 0 bases, with 18 bases between. The CDR3 nucleotides are TGTGCCAGTAGGCCGAGACTAGGATTGGACTCTGGGGCCAACGTCCTGACTTTC. Its protein is CASRPRLGLDSGANVLTF. Filled out from reference TRBV19 and TRBJ2-6, the complete variable domain reads DGGITQSPKYLFRKEGQNVTLSCEQNLNHDAMYWYRQDPGQGLRLIYYSQIVNDFQKGDIAEGYSVSREKKESFPLTVTSAQKNPTAFYLCASRPRLGLDSGANVLTFGAGSRLTVL.

The V call is TRBV21-1, the J call TRBJ1-2; whether TRBD1, the table's D call, matches the DNA was not checked. TRBV21-1 is labeled a pseudogene. The CDR3 is 15 residues long. The CDR3 bases are TGTGCCAGCAGCGAACGGAAGGGGGCAGCCGATGGCTACACCTTC. Encoded protein: CASSERKGAADGYTF.

This clone came up a few times. V is TRBV29-1 and J is TRBJ2-1; 11 nucleotides match TRBD1. V lost 2 bases to trimming and J lost 6 bases; unmatched junction nucleotides: 3. This CDR3 is 14 amino acids long. The V gene's germline CDR1 is SQVTM and CDR2 ANQGSEA. The CDR3: CSVERTGGFNEQFF. The DNA for the CDR3 is TGCAGCGTTGAACGGACAGGGGGCTTCAATGAGCAGTTCTTC.